This passage covers 17 T cell receptor beta chains from one sample sequenced in a study of blood T cell repertoires in COVID-19. The method was immunoSEQ multiplex PCR; TCRdb's version includes in-frame clones alone and lacks a portion of them. The sample yields about 280,000 clones, about nine tenths seen once. Sequences were obtained from peripheral blood. The receptors were gathered from a middle-aged man with active or convalescent COVID-19.

The chain links TRBV19 to TRBJ1-2, with D possibly matching TRBD1 (6 bases). CDR3 length: 14 residues. Germline CDR1 LNHDA, CDR2 SQIVND (reference sequence). Trimming removed 0 bases at V and 3 bases at J, with 8 bases between. The CDR3 loop is CASSIEEGDYGYTF. In nucleotides, the CDR3 is TGTGCCAGTAGTATAGAAGAGGGGGACTATGGCTACACCTTC.

This clone showed up just once. This chain connects TRBV30 to TRBJ2-3; D is perhaps TRBD1 (6 bases). Trimming took off 3 bases at V and 3 bases at J, with 13 bases between the two ends. Germline CDR1 is GTSNPN and CDR2 is SVGIG (reference sequence). This CDR3 contains 14 residues. The CDR3 protein is CAWSPGQRTDTQYF. CDR3 in DNA: TGTGCCTGGAGCCCCGGACAGAGAACAGATACGCAGTATTTT.

J is TRBJ2-2 and V is TRBV5-1, with TRBD2 as a possible D gene (5 bases). The CDR3 covers 16 residues. Trimming cost V 0 bases and J 6 bases, with 15 bases left between them. Germline lookup yields CDR1 SGHRS and CDR2 YFSETQ. The CDR3 nucleotides read TGCGCCAGCAGCTTGGCGGCCGGGGTCCTCGCCGGGGAGCTGTTTTTT. It is translated as CASSLAAGVLAGELFF.

The chain couples TRBV29-1 to TRBJ2-5, with D unresolved. The V and J ends lost 5 bases and 5 bases respectively, with 12 bases between them. Germline CDR1 reads SQVTM; CDR2 reads ANQGSEA. The CDR3 loop spans 12 amino acids. In nucleotides, the CDR3 is TGCAGCGTTCCCCTGGTGCGGGAGACCCAGTACTTC. This sequence encodes CSVPLVRETQYF.

This clone appeared once. CDR3 nucleotide sequence: TGCGCCAGCAGCTCAACGAACCCTGGACAGGGGCCTCTCCGTGACACCATATATTTT. Protein: CASSSTNPGQGPLRDTIYF. The chain uses TRBV5-1 and TRBJ1-3, with TRBD1 matching over 9 bases. The CDR3 totals 19 residues. Germline V gives CDR1 SGHRS, CDR2 YFSETQ. V lost 3 bases to trimming and J lost 8 bases; unmatched junction nucleotides: 21.

V and J are TRBV11-2 and TRBJ1-3; D remains ambiguous. The V end was cut by 3 bases, the J end by 0 bases, with 6 bases between. The germline CDR1 and CDR2 sequences are SGHAT and FQNNGV. The CDR3 consists of 14 residues. CDR3 sequence reads: CASSFGSSGNTIYF. CDR3 sequence (DNA): TGTGCCAGCAGCTTTGGGAGCTCTGGAAACACCATATATTTT.

The rearrangement joins TRBV6-6 to TRBJ1-6; 9 nucleotides line up with TRBD1. This CDR3 is built from 13 residues. The V segment lost 5 bases and the J segment 14 bases; nucleotides outside the gene matches: 7. CDR1 and CDR2 from the germline V gene are MNHNY and SVGAGI (reference sequence). The DNA of the CDR3 is TGTGCCAGCAGTGTCGGGACAGGGATGGCCCTCCACTTT. It specifies CASSVGTGMALHF.

The chain uses TRBV10-3 and TRBJ1-2; 7 positions match TRBD1. The germline V gene has CDR1 ENHRY and CDR2 SYGVKD. The CDR3 runs 15 residues. The ends lost 3 bases at V and 2 bases at J; junction bases unmatched: 6. The CDR3 reads CAISDSTGSNYGYTF. DNA of the CDR3: TGTGCCATCAGTGACTCGACAGGGTCAAACTATGGCTACACCTTC.

The chain couples TRBV5-1 to TRBJ2-1; D remains ambiguous. In germline, CDR1 is SGHRS, CDR2 YFSETQ. V was clipped by 0 bases and J by 0 bases, with 10 bases between them. The CDR3 totals 16 residues. The CDR3 coding sequence is TGCGCCAGCAGCTTGGCCCCGGGTAGCTCCTACAATGAGCAGTTCTTC. Protein sequence: CASSLAPGSSYNEQFF.

The chain joins TRBV14 to TRBJ1-5; D is unclear. V was shortened by 4 bases and J by 6 bases, with 10 bases between the two germline ends. The CDR3 runs 13 residues. CDR1 is SGHDN and CDR2 is FVKESK in the germline V gene. CDR3 amino acids: CASSLERGQPQHF. CDR3 DNA sequence: TGTGCCAGCAGCCTCGAACGGGGTCAGCCCCAGCATTTT.

The V gene is TRBV10-1, the J gene TRBJ2-7; 7 bases line up with TRBD1. Germline assignment: CDR1 WNHNN and CDR2 SYGVQD (reference sequence). Germline trimming cut 4 bases from V and 4 bases from J; bases unmatched to any gene: 10. This CDR3 comprises 15 residues. In DNA form, the CDR3 reads TGCGCCAGCAGTGCGATTACAGGGGAAGAGTACGAGCAGTACTTC. It is translated as CASSAITGEEYEQYF.

Concerning this clone itself: A much larger clone sits a single nucleotide away, making a read error possible. The V call is TRBV11-2, the J call TRBJ2-1, with D possibly matching TRBD1 (6 bases). Germline assignment: CDR1 SGHAT and CDR2 FQNNGV. Trimming stripped 5 bases from V and 2 bases from J, with 10 bases between. The CDR3 spans 14 residues. CDR3 region: CASSRRQAYNEQFF. As DNA, the CDR3 is TGTGCCAGCAGCCGACGACAGGCCTACAATGAGCAGTTCTTC.

The chain carries TRBV7-8 and TRBJ1-2, with 8 bases aligning to TRBD1. The length of the CDR3 is 13 residues. The germline V gene encodes CDR1 SGHVS and CDR2 FQNEAQ. V shed 4 bases, J shed 8 bases, and the junction held 6 bases outside the gene matches. The CDR3 DNA sequence: TGTGCCAGCAGCTACCCGGACAGGGTCGGCTACACCTTC. Translation: CASSYPDRVGYTF.

This clone was detected only once. J is TRBJ2-7 and V is TRBV4-1; weak D call: TRBD2 (5 bases). V lost 0 bases and J 7 bases, leaving 10 bases between the germline ends. This CDR3 comprises 13 residues. Germline CDR1 reads MGHRA; CDR2 reads YSYEKL. This CDR3 is CASSQEARGEQYF. DNA for the CDR3: TGCGCCAGCAGCCAAGAGGCGAGAGGGGAGCAGTACTTC.

The J gene is TRBJ2-7, the V gene TRBV29-1; 7 nucleotides line up with TRBD1. The CDR3 has 15 amino acids. V dropped 4 bases and J dropped 2; count of bases not matched to a gene: 11. Germline CDR1 and CDR2: SQVTM and ANQGSEA. CDR3 DNA: TGCAGCGTTGCCGAGGGACAGAGTGTCCCCTACGAGCAGTACTTC. Its protein product is CSVAEGQSVPYEQYF.

The chain joins TRBV5-1 to TRBJ2-2, with TRBD2 identical over 7 bases. V was pared by 5 bases and J by 1 base, with 14 bases of the junction left unmatched. CDR1 SGHRS and CDR2 YFSETQ come from the germline V gene. The CDR3 is 18 amino acids. The CDR3 protein is CASSRAAGLVGNTGELFF. Written as DNA, the CDR3 is TGCGCCAGCAGTCGTGCCGCAGGACTAGTTGGGAACACCGGGGAGCTGTTTTTT.

The CDR3 region has the DNA TGTGCCAGCAGCCCCCAGGGACTCTATGGCTACACCTTC. This encodes CASSPQGLYGYTF. The chain combines TRBV12-3 or TRBV12-4 with TRBJ1-2; perhaps TRBD1 as D (5 bases). The V gene lost 6 bases and the J gene lost 4 bases, with 12 bases spanning the gap. This CDR3 region has 13 residues.